Presented here are 28 T cell receptor beta chains from one specimen sequenced in a study of blood T cell repertoires in COVID-19. Assay: immunoSEQ multiplex PCR; the TCRdb copy retains only in-frame clones and omits some. This table holds hundreds of thousands of clones, 85% to 90% found once. Sequencing input: PBMCs or T cells enriched from blood (not recorded which). The receptors were gathered from a young man who had recovered from COVID-19.

This chain links TRBV11-2 with TRBJ2-1, with D unclear. Germline loops: CDR1 SGHAT, CDR2 FQNNGV. The CDR3 loop spans 18 amino acids. The germline V and J ends were trimmed by 2 bases and 0 bases, with 17 bases remaining between them. Here the CDR3 DNA reads TGTGCCAGCAGCTTACGCCCTTGGAGCTTTAGCTCCTACAATGAGCAGTTCTTC. Translated, it gives CASSLRPWSFSSYNEQFF.

This chain links TRBV5-6 with TRBJ1-2; 9 positions match TRBD1. This CDR3 is built from 16 residues. CDR1 and CDR2 from the germline V gene are SGHDT and YYEEEE. The J segment lost 8 bases and the V segment lost 0 bases, leaving 11 bases of the junction unmatched. The CDR3 DNA sequence: TGTGCCAGCAGCTTGGACAGGGGGCTCTCAGGTGGAGGCTACACCTTC. Its protein product is CASSLDRGLSGGGYTF.

The chain is built from TRBV12-3 or TRBV12-4 and TRBJ1-1, with D possibly being TRBD1 (5 bases). CDR3 length: 13 amino acids. Trimming shortened V by 8 bases and J by 1 base, and 11 bases separated the two germline ends. The CDR3 here is CASQFQGNTEAFF. DNA for the CDR3: TGTGCCAGCCAGTTTCAGGGGAACACTGAAGCTTTCTTT.

This chain links TRBV12-5 with TRBJ1-1; 7 nucleotides agree with TRBD1. V lost 1 base, J lost 6 bases, and 11 bases stayed unmatched. The germline gives CDR1 LGHNT, CDR2 FRNRAP. This CDR3 contains 16 residues. This chain's CDR3 is CASGLAITTGVPEAFF. The DNA of the CDR3 is TGTGCTAGTGGTTTGGCTATTACTACAGGGGTACCTGAAGCTTTCTTT.

The rearrangement joins TRBV29-1 to TRBJ1-1; weak D call: TRBD1 (5 bases). V lost 8 bases, J lost 6 bases, and 16 bases lay in between. This CDR3 comprises 12 residues. Per germline, CDR1 SQVTM and CDR2 ANQGSEA. Here the CDR3 DNA reads TGCAGCACTAAAGGGGTTACGGCTGAAGCTTTCTTT. Amino acid sequence: CSTKGVTAEAFF. The whole variable domain, remainder taken from reference TRBV29-1 and TRBJ1-1, is SAVISQKPSRDICQRGTSLTIQCQVDSQVTMMFWYRQQPGQSLTLIATANQGSEATYESGFVIDKFPISRPNLTFSTLTVSNMSPEDSSIYLCSTKGVTAEAFFGQGTRLTVV.

The V call is TRBV7-6, the J call TRBJ2-3; 7 bases line up with TRBD2. The trim removed 7 bases at V and 3 bases at J, leaving 19 bases unmatched. The germline V gene encodes CDR1 SGHVS and CDR2 FNYEAQ. CDR3 length: 18 residues. The CDR3 loop reads CASTKTPWGGSHTDTQYF. The CDR3 DNA reads as TGTGCCAGCACCAAAACCCCCTGGGGCGGGAGCCATACAGATACGCAGTATTTT.

The V gene is TRBV2, the J gene TRBJ2-3; the D is unclear. Deletions cut 0 bases from V and 1 base from J, with 14 bases between. This CDR3 region has 17 residues. CDR1 SNHLY and CDR2 FYNNEI come from the germline V gene. The CDR3 coding sequence is TGTGCCAGCAGTGAAGCAGGTGCGGCGTGGGGCACAGATACGCAGTATTTT. It encodes CASSEAGAAWGTDTQYF.

The J gene is TRBJ2-7, the V gene TRBV19; possible D gene TRBD2, 6 bases. V was pared by 5 bases and J by 0 bases, with 11 bases between. The CDR3 extends over 14 amino acids. Germline values: CDR1 LNHDA, CDR2 SQIVND (reference sequence). CDR3 nucleotide sequence: TGTGCCAGTAGTTCCCGGACTAACTCCTACGAGCAGTACTTC. Translating it yields CASSSRTNSYEQYF.

The rearrangement links TRBV19 to TRBJ2-3, with D perhaps matching TRBD2 (6 bases). With 5 bases removed from V and 2 bases from J, the gap between germline ends came to 17 bases. The CDR3 spans 16 residues. The germline V gene encodes CDR1 LNHDA and CDR2 SQIVND (reference sequence). CDR3 DNA sequence: TGTGCCAGTAGTGGCTTCTCGGGAGCCTACACAGATACGCAGTATTTT. It encodes CASSGFSGAYTDTQYF.

The chain recombines TRBV6-5 with TRBJ2-2; weak D call: TRBD2 (6 bases). The CDR3 is made up of 15 amino acids. Deletions cut 2 bases from V and 6 bases from J, with 13 bases between. CDR1 and CDR2 (germline): MNHEY, SVGAGI. CDR3 sequence (DNA): TGTGCCAGCAGTTACACGGGACTGCCACCCGGGGAGCTGTTTTTT. Its translation is CASSYTGLPPGELFF.

This clone was detected once. The V and J genes are TRBV10-3 and TRBJ2-7, with TRBD1 identical over 7 bases. Germline CDR1 is ENHRY and CDR2 is SYGVKD. This CDR3 has 13 amino acids. V was clipped by 6 bases and J by 3 bases; unmatched bases: 5. CDR3: CAIRERDSYEQYF. The CDR3 coding sequence is TGTGCCATCAGGGAACGGGACAGCTACGAGCAGTACTTC.

This clone was recorded once. The J gene is TRBJ2-1, the V gene TRBV4-2, with D perhaps matching TRBD2 (5 bases). Germline lookup yields CDR1 LGHNA and CDR2 YNFKEQ. The CDR3 consists of 20 residues. The V end was cut by 0 bases, the J end by 0 bases, with 21 bases between. DNA of the CDR3: TGTGCCAGCAGCCAAGATTTCGGCCGGGCTAGCCCGAGCTCCTACAATGAGCAGTTCTTC. Protein: CASSQDFGRASPSSYNEQFF.

This clone has only a few counts. V and J are TRBV28 and TRBJ2-7; 7 bases are shared with TRBD1. There are 14 residues in the CDR3. The trim removed 2 bases at V and 5 bases at J, leaving 6 bases unmatched. The germline V gene has CDR1 MDHEN and CDR2 SYDVKM. Written as DNA, the CDR3 is TGTGCCAGCAGTTTAAGACAGGGTCGGGACGAGCAGTACTTC. Translating it yields CASSLRQGRDEQYF.

The count of this clone is one. This sequence joins TRBV6-5 and TRBJ1-2; D call uncertain. The CDR3 contains 13 residues. V gave up 0 bases and J gave up 4 bases, with 6 bases separating them. The V gene's germline CDR1 is MNHEY and CDR2 SVGAGI. CDR3 in DNA: TGTGCCAGCAGTTACTCGATGGCCTATGGCTACACCTTC. Its translation is CASSYSMAYGYTF.

The genes are TRBV18 and TRBJ2-5, with TRBD1 identical over 8 bases. This CDR3 region has 14 residues. J was trimmed by 5 bases and V by 3 bases; bases with no gene match: 5. Germline V gene lookup returns CDR1 KGHSH and CDR2 LQKENI. As DNA, the CDR3 is TGTGCCAGCTCACCGGTGGACAGGGCGGAGACCCAGTACTTC. Translation gives CASSPVDRAETQYF.

V is TRBV18 and J is TRBJ2-3, with TRBD1 matching 7 bases. The CDR3 sequence is 15 residues long. Germline V gene data show CDR1 as KGHSH and CDR2 as LQKENI. Trimming cost V 3 bases and J 2 bases; bases outside gene matches: 5. In DNA form, the CDR3 reads TGTGCCAGCTCACCCCGACAGGGAAACACAGATACGCAGTATTTT. This gives the protein CASSPRQGNTDTQYF.

J is TRBJ2-6 and V is TRBV10-3, with 12 nucleotides matching TRBD2. Germline-derived CDR1 and CDR2 are ENHRY and SYGVKD. With V trimmed by 6 bases and J by 2 bases, 8 bases remained unmatched. The CDR3 sequence is 18 residues long. This CDR3 reads CAISTTSGSIAGANVLTF. The CDR3 nucleotides are TGTGCCATCAGCACGACTAGCGGGAGTATTGCTGGGGCCAACGTCCTGACTTTC.

The CDR3 reads CASRPLQGSDTQYF. CDR3 nucleotides: TGTGCCAGCAGACCCTTACAGGGTTCGGATACGCAGTATTTT. The chain joins TRBV6-5 to TRBJ2-3, with TRBD1 as a possible D gene (6 bases). Trimming left V 6 bases short and J 6 bases short, with 16 bases between. The CDR3 is 14 amino acids. Germline CDR1 MNHEY, CDR2 SVGAGI.

The chain combines TRBV21-1 with TRBJ1-2. TRBV21-1 is a listed pseudogene. The CDR3 totals 12 residues. The CDR3 DNA is TGTGCCAGCAGCAGAGTTAACGGTGGCTACACCTTC. Amino acid sequence: CASSRVNGGYTF.

This clone was found a few times. The chain uses TRBV5-1 and TRBJ1-1; D is uncertain. There are 13 residues in the CDR3. With 0 bases removed from V and 6 bases from J, the gap between germline ends came to 9 bases. The germline V gene encodes CDR1 SGHRS and CDR2 YFSETQ. CDR3 residues: CASSLAEVSEAFF. For the CDR3, the DNA is TGCGCCAGCAGCTTGGCGGAGGTCTCTGAAGCTTTCTTT.

This clone was recorded only once. Here the CDR3 reads CASSFSRASGRWTDTQYF. Written as DNA, the CDR3 is TGTGCCAGCAGCTTTAGTAGGGCTAGCGGGAGGTGGACAGATACGCAGTATTTT. This chain uses TRBV5-5 with TRBJ2-3; 11 bases line up with TRBD2. The germline V gene encodes CDR1 SGHKS and CDR2 YYEKEE (reference sequence). V dropped 2 bases and J dropped 3; count of bases not matched to a gene: 11. The CDR3 extends over 18 amino acids.

The chain is built from TRBV2 and TRBJ2-4; a weak D match, TRBD1 (5 bases). Germline V gives CDR1 SNHLY, CDR2 FYNNEI. V was pared by 5 bases and J by 6 bases, with 14 bases between. The CDR3 runs 14 residues. The CDR3 DNA follows: TGTGCCAGCAGTCAAAGGGGATTAGCAAACATTCAGTACTTC. It encodes CASSQRGLANIQYF.

The J gene is TRBJ2-5, the V gene TRBV19, with D unclear. V was clipped by 2 bases and J by 3 bases, with 7 bases between them. CDR1 and CDR2 from the germline V gene are LNHDA and SQIVND (reference sequence). This CDR3 spans 13 amino acids. The CDR3 DNA sequence: TGTGCCAGTAGTATATCGGTAGAAGAGACCCAGTACTTC. Protein sequence: CASSISVEETQYF. Filled out from reference TRBV19 and TRBJ2-5, the complete variable domain reads DGGITQSPKYLFRKEGQNVTLSCEQNLNHDAMYWYRQDPGQGLRLIYYSQIVNDFQKGDIAEGYSVSREKKESFPLTVTSAQKNPTAFYLCASSISVEETQYFGPGTRLLVL.

CDR3 region: CASTPGSGVGGNQPQHF. The CDR3 region has the DNA TGTGCCAGCACACCAGGGTCGGGGGTCGGTGGCAATCAGCCCCAGCATTTT. The V call is TRBV28, the J call TRBJ1-5, with D maybe TRBD1 (5 bases). V was clipped by 7 bases and J by 2 bases, with 21 bases between them. Germline-derived CDR1 and CDR2 are MDHEN and SYDVKM. The CDR3 length is 17 residues.

V is TRBV7-9 and J is TRBJ1-5, with D unclear. Germline-derived CDR1 and CDR2 are SEHNR and FQNEAQ (reference sequence). The germline V and J ends were trimmed by 3 bases and 7 bases, with 13 bases remaining between them. The CDR3 runs to 14 residues. CDR3 sequence: CASSFEGRGQPQHF. The CDR3 region has the DNA TGTGCCAGCAGCTTCGAGGGCCGGGGACAGCCCCAGCATTTT.

The chain uses TRBV30 and TRBJ2-2; D ambiguous. CDR1 GTSNPN and CDR2 SVGIG come from the germline V gene (reference sequence). The CDR3 covers 14 residues. V lost 0 bases and J 5 bases, leaving 10 bases between the germline ends. Here the CDR3 reads CAWSVMAATGELFF. Here the CDR3 DNA reads TGTGCCTGGAGTGTGATGGCGGCGACCGGGGAGCTGTTTTTT.

The V and J genes are TRBV10-3 and TRBJ1-6; 9 bases map to TRBD1. Losses at the gene ends were 6 bases for V and 9 bases for J; bases not matched to a gene: 9. Germline V gene data show CDR1 as ENHRY and CDR2 as SYGVKD. The CDR3 has 15 amino acids. The CDR3 bases are TGTGCCATCAGCCCCTCACAGGGGGCGCGTTCACCCCTCCACTTT. As protein: CAISPSQGARSPLHF.

J is TRBJ1-2 and V is TRBV10-3; no reliable D call. The CDR3 spans 17 residues. CDR1 ENHRY and CDR2 SYGVKD come from the germline V gene. Trimming took 4 bases from V and 6 from J, leaving 24 bases between them. DNA for the CDR3: TGTGCCATCAGTGGCAGAGCGAGCTCCCCACCCGGGGATGGCTACACCTTC. Amino acid sequence: CAISGRASSPPGDGYTF.